A single TCR beta chain is shown here with its context. The data are from a study of cytomegalovirus exposure and HLA in healthy donors. PCR primers comprised 60 Vbeta and 13 Jbeta primers. Libraries were prepared by immunoSEQ multiplex PCR; TCRdb keeps only in-frame clonotypes and omits some of them. This table holds roughly 180,000 clones, around 80% found once. The length of the CDR3 is 13 residues. V was clipped by 4 bases and J by 5 bases, with 9 bases between them. Germline values: CDR1 SGHKS, CDR2 YYEKEE (reference sequence). There were likely unrecorded immune exposures, though donors were nominally healthy when sampled.

The chain links TRBV5-5 to TRBJ1-4; perhaps TRBD1 as D (6 bases). Sequencing was carried out using PBMCs. The TCR comes from a woman aged 55-70 years in good health and CMV-seropositive. As DNA, the CDR3 is TGTGCCAGCAGCCCCCAGGGGAATGAAAAACTGTTTTTT. Translated: CASSPQGNEKLFF.